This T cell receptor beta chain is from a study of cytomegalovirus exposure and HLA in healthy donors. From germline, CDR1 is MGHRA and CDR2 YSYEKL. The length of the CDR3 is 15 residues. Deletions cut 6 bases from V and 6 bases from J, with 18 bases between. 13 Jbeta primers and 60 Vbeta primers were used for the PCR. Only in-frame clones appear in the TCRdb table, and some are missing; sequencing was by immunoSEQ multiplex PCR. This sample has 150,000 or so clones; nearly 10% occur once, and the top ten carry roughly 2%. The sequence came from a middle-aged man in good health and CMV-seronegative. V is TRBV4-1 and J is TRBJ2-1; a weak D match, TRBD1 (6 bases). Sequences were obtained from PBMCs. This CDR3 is CASSRGTPQSNEQFF. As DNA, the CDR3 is TGCGCCAGCAGTAGAGGGACACCACAAAGCAATGAGCAGTTCTTC.